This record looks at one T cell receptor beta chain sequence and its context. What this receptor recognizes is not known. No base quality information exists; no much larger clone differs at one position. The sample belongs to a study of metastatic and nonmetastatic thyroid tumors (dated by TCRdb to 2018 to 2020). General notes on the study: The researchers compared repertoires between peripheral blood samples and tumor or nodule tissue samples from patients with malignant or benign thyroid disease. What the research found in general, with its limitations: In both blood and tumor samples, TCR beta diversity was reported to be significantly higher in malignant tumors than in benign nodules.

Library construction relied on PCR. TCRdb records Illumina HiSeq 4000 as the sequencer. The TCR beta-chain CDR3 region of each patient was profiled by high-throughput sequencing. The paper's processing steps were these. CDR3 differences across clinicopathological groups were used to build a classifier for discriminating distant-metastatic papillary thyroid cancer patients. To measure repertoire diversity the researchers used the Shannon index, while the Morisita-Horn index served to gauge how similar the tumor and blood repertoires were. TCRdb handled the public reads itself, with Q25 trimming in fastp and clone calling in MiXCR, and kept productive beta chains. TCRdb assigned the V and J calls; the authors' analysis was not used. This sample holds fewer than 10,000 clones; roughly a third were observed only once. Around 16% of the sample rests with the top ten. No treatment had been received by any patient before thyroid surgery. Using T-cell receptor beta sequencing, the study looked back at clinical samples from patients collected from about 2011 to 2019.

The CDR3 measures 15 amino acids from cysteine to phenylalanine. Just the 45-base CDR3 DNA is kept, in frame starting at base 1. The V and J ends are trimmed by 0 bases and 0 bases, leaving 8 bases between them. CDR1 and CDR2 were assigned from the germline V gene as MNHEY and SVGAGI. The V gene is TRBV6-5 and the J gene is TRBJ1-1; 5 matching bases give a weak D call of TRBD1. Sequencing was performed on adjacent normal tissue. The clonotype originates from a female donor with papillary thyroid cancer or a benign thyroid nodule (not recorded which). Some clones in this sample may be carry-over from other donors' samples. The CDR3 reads CASSYSRGMNTEAFF. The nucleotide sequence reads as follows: TGTGCCAGCAGTTACTCCCGGGGGATGAACACTGAAGCTTTCTTT.